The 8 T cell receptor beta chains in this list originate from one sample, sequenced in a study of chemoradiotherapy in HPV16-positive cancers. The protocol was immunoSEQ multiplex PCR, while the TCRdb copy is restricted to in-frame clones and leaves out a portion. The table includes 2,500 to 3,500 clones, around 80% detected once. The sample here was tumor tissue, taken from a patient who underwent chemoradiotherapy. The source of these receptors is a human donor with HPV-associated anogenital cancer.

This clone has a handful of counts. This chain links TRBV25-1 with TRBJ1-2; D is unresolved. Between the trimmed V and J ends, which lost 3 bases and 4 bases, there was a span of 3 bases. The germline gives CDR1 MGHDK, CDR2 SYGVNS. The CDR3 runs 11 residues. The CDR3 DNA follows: TGTGCCAGCAGTGAGAGCTATGGCTACACCTTC. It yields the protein CASSESYGYTF.

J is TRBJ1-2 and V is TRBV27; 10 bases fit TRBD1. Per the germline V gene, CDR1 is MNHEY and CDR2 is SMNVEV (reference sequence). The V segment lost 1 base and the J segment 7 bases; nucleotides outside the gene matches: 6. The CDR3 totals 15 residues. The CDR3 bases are TGTGCCAGCAGTTTATTGACAGGGGGCAATTTTGGCTACACCTTC. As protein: CASSLLTGGNFGYTF.

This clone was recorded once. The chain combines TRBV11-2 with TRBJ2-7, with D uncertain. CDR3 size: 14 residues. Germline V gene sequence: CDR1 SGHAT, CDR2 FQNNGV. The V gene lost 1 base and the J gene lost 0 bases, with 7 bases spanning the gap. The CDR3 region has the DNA TGTGCCAGCAGCTTAGGACATTCCTCCTACGAGCAGTACTTC. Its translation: CASSLGHSSYEQYF.

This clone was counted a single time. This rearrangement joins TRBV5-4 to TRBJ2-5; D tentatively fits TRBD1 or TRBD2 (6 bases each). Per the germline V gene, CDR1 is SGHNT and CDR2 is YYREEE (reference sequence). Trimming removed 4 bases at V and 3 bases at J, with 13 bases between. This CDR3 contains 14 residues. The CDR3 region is CASSTPGAKETQYF. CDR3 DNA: TGTGCCAGCAGCACCCCGGGGGCGAAAGAGACCCAGTACTTC.

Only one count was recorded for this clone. This CDR3 is CASSFLGDGNNQPQHF. CDR3 DNA sequence: TGTGCCAGCAGCTTCCTAGGGGACGGAAACAATCAGCCCCAGCATTTT. The chain has TRBV5-5 and TRBJ1-5; D is possibly TRBD1 (5 bases). Looked up from germline, CDR1 is SGHKS and CDR2 is YYEKEE (reference sequence). CDR3 size: 16 residues. V was shortened by 2 bases and J by 3 bases, with 15 bases between the two germline ends.

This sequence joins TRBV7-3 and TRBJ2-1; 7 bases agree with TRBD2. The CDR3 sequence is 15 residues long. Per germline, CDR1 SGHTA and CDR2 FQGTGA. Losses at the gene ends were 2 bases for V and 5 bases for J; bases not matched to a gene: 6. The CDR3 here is CASSLAGTKDNEQFF. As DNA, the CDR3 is TGTGCCAGCAGCTTAGCGGGGACTAAAGACAATGAGCAGTTCTTC.

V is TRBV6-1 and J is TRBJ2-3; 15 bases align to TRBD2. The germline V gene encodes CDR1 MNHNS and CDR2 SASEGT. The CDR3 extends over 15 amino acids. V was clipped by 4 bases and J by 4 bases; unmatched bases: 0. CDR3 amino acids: CASSGTSGGADTQYF. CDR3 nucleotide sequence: TGTGCCAGCAGTGGGACTAGCGGGGGGGCAGATACGCAGTATTTT.

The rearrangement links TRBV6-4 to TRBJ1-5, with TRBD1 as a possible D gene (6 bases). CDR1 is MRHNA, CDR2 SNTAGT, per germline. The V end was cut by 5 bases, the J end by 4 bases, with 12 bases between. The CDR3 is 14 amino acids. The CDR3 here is CASSPGQTNQPQHF. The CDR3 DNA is TGTGCCAGCAGTCCGGGACAAACTAATCAGCCCCAGCATTTT.